This note documents a single T cell receptor beta chain sequence. Antigen: not known. Study conclusions and caveats: Greatest tumor Treg TCR overlap was with tumor naive CD4+ cells. Tumor memory CD4+ T cell TCR gene usage was found to cluster with blood and lymph node memory CD4+ cells and with lymph node naive CD4+ cells.

This CDR3 has 13 residues. CDR1 and CDR2 from the germline V gene are MNHEY and SMNVEV (reference sequence). Trimming cost V 10 bases and J 7 bases, with 19 bases left between them. After constant-region reverse-primer amplification, full-length variable regions underwent semi-nested PCR with Nested Universal Primer A. TCRdb re-derived calls from the 5' RACE reads in MiXCR, one entry per CDR3 protein. The repertoire holds 35,000 to 45,000 distinct CDR3 sequences, with approximately 23% as singletons. Tregs were sorted as CD4+CD25+CD127-/low cells. The receptor was isolated from a female donor with breast cancer. V and J are TRBV27 and TRBJ1-2, with D maybe TRBD1 (6 bases). Sequencing was done on a sample of Tregs sorted from a lymph node. The CDR3 DNA is TGTGCCACCCAACCCTCGGGGGCCCGTGGCTACACCTTC. Its translation: CATQPSGARGYTF.